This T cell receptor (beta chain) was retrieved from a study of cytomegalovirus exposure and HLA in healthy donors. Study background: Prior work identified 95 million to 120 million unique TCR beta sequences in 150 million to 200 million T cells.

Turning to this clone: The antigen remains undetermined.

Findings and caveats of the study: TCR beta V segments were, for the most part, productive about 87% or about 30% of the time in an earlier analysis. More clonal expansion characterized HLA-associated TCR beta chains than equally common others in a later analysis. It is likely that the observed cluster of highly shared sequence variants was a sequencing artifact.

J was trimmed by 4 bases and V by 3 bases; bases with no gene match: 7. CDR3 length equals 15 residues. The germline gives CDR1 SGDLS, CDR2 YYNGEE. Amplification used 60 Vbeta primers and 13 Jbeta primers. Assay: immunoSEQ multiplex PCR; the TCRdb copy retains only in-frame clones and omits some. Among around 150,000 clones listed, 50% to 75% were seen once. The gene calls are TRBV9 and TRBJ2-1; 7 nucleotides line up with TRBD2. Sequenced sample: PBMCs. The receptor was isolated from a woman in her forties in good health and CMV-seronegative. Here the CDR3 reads CASSEPGGRYNEQFF. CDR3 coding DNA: TGTGCCAGCAGCGAACCGGGAGGACGGTACAATGAGCAGTTCTTC.